One sample yielded the 10 T cell receptor beta chains listed below, sequenced in a study of cytomegalovirus exposure and HLA in healthy donors. PCR used 60 Vbeta primers and 13 Jbeta primers. Using immunoSEQ multiplex PCR, the repertoire was profiled, and TCRdb retains in-frame clones only, with some absent. Here the sample spans 170,000 or so clones, 80% to 90% being singletons. Material for sequencing was PBMCs. These TCRs come from a girl aged 5-17 years in good health and CMV-seropositive.

This clone occurred once. The chain recombines TRBV9 with TRBJ2-1; the match to TRBD1 covers 8 bases. Unmatched junction bases numbered 7, after V lost 3 bases and J lost 8 bases. The CDR3 sequence is 14 residues long. CDR1 is SGDLS, CDR2 YYNGEE, per germline. The CDR3 sequence is CASSAPTGEDEQFF. Written as DNA, the CDR3 is TGTGCCAGCAGCGCACCGACAGGGGAGGATGAGCAGTTCTTC. Using reference TRBV9 and TRBJ2-1 for the parts outside the CDR3, the full variable domain is DSGVTQTPKHLITATGQRVTLRCSPRSGDLSVYWYQQSLDQGLQFLIQYYNGEERAKGNILERFSAQQFPDLHSELNLSSLELGDSALYFCASSAPTGEDEQFFGPGTRLTVL.

This chain uses TRBV9 with TRBJ1-1; 9 bases map to TRBD1. The CDR3 covers 18 residues. Germline trimming cut 4 bases from V and 0 bases from J; bases unmatched to any gene: 13. Germline values: CDR1 SGDLS, CDR2 YYNGEE. The DNA of the CDR3 is TGTGCCAGCAGCTCTCGGACAGGGGCCCCTACCCTGAACACTGAAGCTTTCTTT. Amino acids: CASSSRTGAPTLNTEAFF.

The chain carries TRBV2 and TRBJ1-2; TRBD1 might be the D (5 bases). The V end was cut by 0 bases, the J end by 4 bases, with 9 bases between. This CDR3 region has 14 residues. Germline lookup yields CDR1 SNHLY and CDR2 FYNNEI. The CDR3 loop is CASSEAGALYGYTF. Here the CDR3 DNA reads TGTGCCAGCAGTGAAGCAGGGGCGCTCTATGGCTACACCTTC. The full variable domain, in which reference TRBV2 and TRBJ1-2 provide the parts outside the CDR3, is EPEVTQTPSHQVTQMGQEVILRCVPISNHLYFYWYRQILGQKVEFLVSFYNNEISEKSEIFDDQFSVERPDGSNFTLKIRSTKLEDSAMYFCASSEAGALYGYTFGSGTRLTVV.

This clone has just one count. V gene TRBV7-8 combines with J gene TRBJ1-5; D gene ambiguous. The germline V gene has CDR1 SGHVS and CDR2 FQNEAQ. The V and J ends lost 2 bases and 2 bases respectively, with 13 bases between them. There are 16 residues in the CDR3. DNA for the CDR3: TGTGCCAGCAGCTTATCTCTCGGGAACCGCAATCAGCCCCAGCATTTT. Its translation: CASSLSLGNRNQPQHF.

This chain joins TRBV18 and TRBJ1-1; maybe TRBD1 (6 bases). The CDR3 totals 13 residues. Trimming cost V 4 bases and J 5 bases, with 11 bases left between them. CDR1 is KGHSH and CDR2 is LQKENI in the germline V gene. The CDR3 DNA follows: TGTGCCAGCTCACTACAGGGTTGGACTGAAGCTTTCTTT. Translated, it gives CASSLQGWTEAFF.

This clone was seen a few times. The chain recombines TRBV11-2 with TRBJ1-6, with D maybe TRBD1 (6 bases). The V gene lost 6 bases and the J gene lost 3 bases, with 15 bases spanning the gap. The CDR3 is 16 amino acids. Germline CDR1 is SGHAT and CDR2 is FQNNGV. The chain's CDR3 is CASSLSGAGYNSPLHF. The CDR3 DNA follows: TGTGCCAGCAGTTTATCAGGGGCGGGCTATAATTCACCCCTCCACTTT.

This chain links TRBV27 with TRBJ1-1, with TRBD1 matching 8 bases. Germline CDR1 and CDR2: MNHEY and SMNVEV (reference sequence). The CDR3 has 14 amino acids. J gave up 4 bases and V 5 bases, and 6 bases lay outside the gene matches. This chain's CDR3 is CASSPWTGPTEAFF. The CDR3 DNA reads TGTGCCAGCAGTCCCTGGACAGGGCCCACTGAAGCTTTCTTT.

The chain is built from TRBV29-1 and TRBJ1-2; D gene uncertain. Germline lookup yields CDR1 SQVTM and CDR2 ANQGSEA. CDR3 length equals 16 residues. Between the trimmed V and J ends, which lost 2 bases and 1 base, there was a span of 17 bases. This CDR3 reads CSVESIPGTSNYGYTF. The CDR3 DNA reads as TGCAGCGTTGAATCTATTCCGGGAACCAGTAACTATGGCTACACCTTC.

The V gene is TRBV11-2, the J gene TRBJ1-4, with D hard to call. Trimming shortened V by 5 bases and J by 6 bases, and 19 bases separated the two germline ends. Germline CDR1 reads SGHAT; CDR2 reads FQNNGV. The CDR3 is 16 residues long. CDR3 sequence: CASSALRAGEDEKLFF. CDR3 in DNA: TGTGCCAGCAGCGCCCTGAGGGCCGGAGAGGATGAAAAACTGTTTTTT.

This clone was detected only once. The rearrangement uses TRBV27 and TRBJ2-2, with 10 bases lining up with TRBD2. The germline V gene encodes CDR1 MNHEY and CDR2 SMNVEV (reference sequence). Losses at the gene ends were 0 bases for V and 6 bases for J; bases not matched to a gene: 4. The CDR3 is 16 residues long. The DNA of the CDR3 is TGTGCCAGCAGTTTATCCGGACTAGCGGAGTCCGGGGAGCTGTTTTTT. Translation gives CASSLSGLAESGELFF.